This record looks at one T cell receptor (beta chain) sequence and its context. The antigen is not known. The sample is drawn from a study of cytomegalovirus exposure and HLA in healthy donors. Findings of the study overall: The authors later found most CMV-associated TCR beta chains appeared HLA-restricted. In vitro, three CMV-associated chains proved specific for CMV antigens. Sequencing likely produced, as an artifact, a cluster of highly shared sequence variants.

CDR3 length: 16 amino acids. With V trimmed by 4 bases and J by 0 bases, 7 bases remained unmatched. Germline-derived CDR1 and CDR2 are SGHDN and FVKESK. Primers: 60 Vbeta forward and 13 Jbeta reverse. Some clones are missing from TCRdb's copy, which holds only in-frame ones; the method was immunoSEQ multiplex PCR. The top ten clones hold about 4.3% of a sample with 100,000 or so clones, 75% to 90% of them seen once. Sequenced sample: PBMCs. This chain joins TRBV14 and TRBJ2-7; the match to TRBD2 covers 9 bases. This sequence was found in a man aged 30-40 years in good health and CMV-seronegative. Here the CDR3 reads CASSLRAGGSSYEQYF. CDR3 DNA sequence: TGTGCCAGCAGCCTGAGAGCGGGGGGCTCCTCCTACGAGCAGTACTTC.